This entry lists 16 T cell receptor beta chains sequenced from one sample in a study of vaccination and CD4 T cells after COVID-19. For these TCRs, the target antigens are not known. Sequencing of the DNA from cultured CD4+ T cells was carried out with the Oncomine TCR Beta short-read assay. TCRdb independently ran MiXCR on the PCR reads; one entry per CDR3 protein. Among about 23,000 distinct CDR3 sequences listed, 30% to 45% were seen once. Specified time point: late sampling 161 to 241 days after vaccination in a few convalescent patients. Treatment reported: approximately 9-day PBMC culture with coronavirus spike peptide pools or control peptides (ViraFEST assay). Here the sequenced sample was CD4+ T cells from blood, cultured in vitro, taken about 7 months after SARS-CoV-2 vaccination. All receptors derive from a human donor who had recovered from COVID-19.

This chain connects TRBV4-2 to TRBJ2-7, with no clear D. V lost 4 bases, J lost 1 base, and 11 bases lay in between. Germline V gene lookup returns CDR1 LGHNA and CDR2 YNFKEQ. There are 14 residues in the CDR3. CDR3 DNA sequence: TGTGCCAGCAGCCCAGGCGAGTTTTCCTACGAGCAGTACTTC. Protein product: CASSPGEFSYEQYF.

In this sample, this clonotype turned up a few times. The chain employs TRBV20-1 and TRBJ1-2, with D possibly matching TRBD1 (5 bases). CDR1 is DFQATT, CDR2 SNEGSKA, per germline (reference sequence). Trimming stripped 6 bases from V and 4 bases from J, with 18 bases between. The CDR3 is made up of 14 amino acids. This CDR3 reads CSARGGVEIYGYTF. In DNA, the CDR3 is TGCAGTGCCCGGGGGGGTGTGGAGATCTATGGCTACACCTTC.

This clonotype has just a few counts. CDR3 residues: CATSRGEGVNIQYF. The CDR3 bases are TGTGCCACCAGCAGAGGGGAGGGGGTAAACATTCAGTACTTC. V gene TRBV15 combines with J gene TRBJ2-4, with D maybe TRBD2 (7 bases). The CDR3 is 14 residues long. Trimming pared 1 base from V and 6 bases from J, leaving 10 bases between. The germline V gene has CDR1 LNHNV and CDR2 YYDKDF (reference sequence).

The J gene is TRBJ2-7, the V gene TRBV2; 7 positions agree with TRBD1. The CDR3 sequence is 13 residues long. J lost 6 bases, V lost 7 bases, and 9 bases had no gene match. Germline values: CDR1 SNHLY, CDR2 FYNNEI. CDR3 protein: CASIYDRASEQYF. CDR3 in DNA: TGTGCCAGCATATATGACAGGGCCAGCGAGCAGTACTTC. The whole variable domain, filled in from reference TRBV2 and TRBJ2-7, reads EPEVTQTPSHQVTQMGQEVILRCVPISNHLYFYWYRQILGQKVEFLVSFYNNEISEKSEIFDDQFSVERPDGSNFTLKIRSTKLEDSAMYFCASIYDRASEQYFGPGTRLTVT.

V usage is TRBV7-9 and J usage is TRBJ1-2; D perhaps matches TRBD1 (5 bases). This CDR3 is 16 amino acids long. Germline V gene sequence: CDR1 SEHNR, CDR2 FQNEAQ (reference sequence). Deletions cut 5 bases from V and 4 bases from J, with 20 bases between. CDR3 sequence (DNA): TGTGCCAGCAGCCCACTCCTACGGGCTAGGGGCTATGGCTACACCTTC. Protein product: CASSPLLRARGYGYTF.

In this sample, this clonotype turned up a few times. The DNA for the CDR3 is TGTGCCAGCAGTTTACGGACAGCTCAAGAGACCCAGTACTTC. The encoded protein is CASSLRTAQETQYF. The chain carries TRBV6-5 and TRBJ2-5; D perhaps matches TRBD1 (6 bases). Trimming stripped 4 bases from V and 2 bases from J, with 11 bases between. The CDR3 runs to 14 residues. Germline CDR1 MNHEY, CDR2 SVGAGI.

The rearrangement uses TRBV2 and TRBJ1-5; D is uncertain. This CDR3 has 14 amino acids. V dropped 4 bases and J dropped 11 bases, with 18 bases sitting between them. Germline lookup yields CDR1 SNHLY and CDR2 FYNNEI. The CDR3 here is CASSGKPVLGAQHF. The CDR3 DNA follows: TGTGCCAGCAGTGGAAAACCCGTGTTGGGAGCCCAGCATTTT. Based on the CDR3 plus reference TRBV2 and TRBJ1-5, the full variable domain is EPEVTQTPSHQVTQMGQEVILRCVPISNHLYFYWYRQILGQKVEFLVSFYNNEISEKSEIFDDQFSVERPDGSNFTLKIRSTKLEDSAMYFCASSGKPVLGAQHFGDGTRLSIL.

The chain uses TRBV7-2 and TRBJ1-5; TRBD1 agrees at 9 bases. The CDR3 contains 15 residues. The germline gives CDR1 SGHTA, CDR2 FQGNSA. The J segment lost 7 bases and the V segment lost 0 bases, leaving 4 bases of the junction unmatched. This CDR3 is CASSLAQGAGQPQHF. In nucleotides, the CDR3 is TGTGCCAGCAGCTTAGCACAGGGGGCTGGACAGCCCCAGCATTTT.

This chain links TRBV6-5 with TRBJ2-5; D remains ambiguous. The germline V gene has CDR1 MNHEY and CDR2 SVGAGI. CDR3 length equals 15 residues. V was pared by 0 bases and J by 2 bases, with 10 bases between. The CDR3 DNA is TGTGCCAGCAGTTACTCGGGAAGGAGTCAAGAGACCCAGTACTTC. It yields the protein CASSYSGRSQETQYF.

This clonotype was recorded a few times. V and J are TRBV6-7 and TRBJ2-7; 7 nucleotides line up with TRBD2. TRBV6-7 is marked as an open reading frame, function uncertain. The V and J ends lost 0 bases and 4 bases, in that order; junction bases with no gene match: 6. The CDR3 is 15 residues long. This CDR3 is CASSYSREGSYEQYF. The CDR3 DNA sequence: TGTGCCAGCAGTTACTCGAGGGAGGGGAGTTACGAGCAGTACTTC.

CDR3 in DNA: TGCAGTGCTAGATTCCTCTATGTCCTGCGAGACATTCAGTACTTC. Protein sequence: CSARFLYVLRDIQYF. The chain employs TRBV20-1 and TRBJ2-4; D remains ambiguous. This CDR3 region has 15 residues. The germline V gene has CDR1 DFQATT and CDR2 SNEGSKA (reference sequence). Trimming removed 2 bases from V and 8 bases from J, with 19 bases in between.

V is TRBV7-9 and J is TRBJ1-2; D gene uncertain. CDR1 and CDR2 (germline): SEHNR, FQNEAQ (reference sequence). V was trimmed by 4 bases and J by 4 bases, leaving 10 bases between them. The CDR3 length is 13 residues. The CDR3 region has the DNA TGTGCCAGCAGCTCTCGGGCAGGCTATGGCTACACCTTC. This codes for CASSSRAGYGYTF.

V usage is TRBV7-8 and J usage is TRBJ1-6, with D perhaps matching TRBD1 (5 bases). The germline V gene has CDR1 SGHVS and CDR2 FQNEAQ. The CDR3 is made up of 15 amino acids. Trimming took off 4 bases at V and 5 bases at J, with 12 bases between the two ends. The CDR3 region has the DNA TGTGCCAGCAGCTACGGGAGAGGGGATAATTCACCCCTCCACTTT. Its protein product is CASSYGRGDNSPLHF. Drawing the rest from reference TRBV7-8 and TRBJ1-6, the complete variable domain is GAGVSQSPRYKVAKRGQDVALRCDPISGHVSLFWYQQALGQGPEFLTYFQNEAQLDKSGLPSDRFFAERPEGSVSTLKIQRTQQEDSAVYLCASSYGRGDNSPLHFGNGTRLTVT.

The CDR3 DNA follows: TGTGCCAGCCGAGGGACTAGCGGGGTCGGAGAGACCCAGTACTTC. It specifies CASRGTSGVGETQYF. The rearrangement links TRBV28 to TRBJ2-5; 13 bases agree with TRBD2. The CDR3 totals 15 residues. The V gene end was trimmed by 8 bases and the J gene end by 4 bases; junction bases not matched to a gene: 7. The germline V gene has CDR1 MDHEN and CDR2 SYDVKM.

The V call is TRBV19, the J call TRBJ2-7; TRBD1 matches 9 bases. Germline V lookup: CDR1 LNHDA, CDR2 SQIVND (reference sequence). The length of the CDR3 is 13 residues. The ends lost 8 bases at V and 3 bases at J; junction bases unmatched: 5. CDR3 residues: CASGRGQGYEQYF. The DNA for the CDR3 is TGTGCCAGTGGTCGGGGACAGGGCTACGAGCAGTACTTC.

This clonotype was found a few times. V and J are TRBV20-1 and TRBJ2-7, with 9 bases fitting TRBD2. The CDR3 loop spans 13 amino acids. V lost 6 bases and J lost 7; bases outside the gene matches: 10. Germline values: CDR1 DFQATT, CDR2 SNEGSKA (reference sequence). CDR3 residues: CSASAGGPGEQYF. In DNA form, the CDR3 reads TGCAGTGCCTCGGCGGGAGGGCCGGGGGAGCAGTACTTC.